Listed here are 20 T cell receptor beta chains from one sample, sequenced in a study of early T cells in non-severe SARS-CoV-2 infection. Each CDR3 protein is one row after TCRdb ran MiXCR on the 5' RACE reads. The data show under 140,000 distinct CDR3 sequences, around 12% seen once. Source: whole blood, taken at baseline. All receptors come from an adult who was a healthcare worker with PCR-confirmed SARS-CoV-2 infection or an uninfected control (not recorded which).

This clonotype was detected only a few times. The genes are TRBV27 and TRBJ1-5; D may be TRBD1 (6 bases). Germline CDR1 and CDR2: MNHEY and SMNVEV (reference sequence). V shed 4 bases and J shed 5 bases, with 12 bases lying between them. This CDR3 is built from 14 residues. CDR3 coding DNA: TGTGCCAGCAGTTCTGGAGGGGGACATCAGCCCCAGCATTTT. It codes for CASSSGGGHQPQHF.

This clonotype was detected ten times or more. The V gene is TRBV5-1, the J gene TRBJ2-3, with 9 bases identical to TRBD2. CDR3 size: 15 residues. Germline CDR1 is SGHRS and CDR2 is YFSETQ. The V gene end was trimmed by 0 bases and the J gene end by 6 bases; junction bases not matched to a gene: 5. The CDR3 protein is CASSLEAGGTDTQYF. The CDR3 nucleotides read TGCGCCAGCAGCTTGGAGGCGGGAGGGACGGATACGCAGTATTTT.

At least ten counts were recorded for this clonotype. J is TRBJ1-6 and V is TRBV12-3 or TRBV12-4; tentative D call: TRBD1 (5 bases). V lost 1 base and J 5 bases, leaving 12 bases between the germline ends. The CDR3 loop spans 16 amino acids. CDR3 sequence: CASSLVGTLNNSPLHF. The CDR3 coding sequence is TGTGCCAGCAGTTTAGTAGGGACCCTGAATAATTCACCCCTCCACTTT.

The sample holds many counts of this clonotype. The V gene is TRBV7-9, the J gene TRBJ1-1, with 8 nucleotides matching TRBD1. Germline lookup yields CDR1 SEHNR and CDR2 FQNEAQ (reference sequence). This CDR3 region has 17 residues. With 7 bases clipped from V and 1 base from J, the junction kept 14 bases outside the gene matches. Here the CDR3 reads CASTPWGTGQGNTEAFF. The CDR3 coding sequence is TGTGCCAGCACCCCATGGGGAACAGGACAGGGGAACACTGAAGCTTTCTTT.

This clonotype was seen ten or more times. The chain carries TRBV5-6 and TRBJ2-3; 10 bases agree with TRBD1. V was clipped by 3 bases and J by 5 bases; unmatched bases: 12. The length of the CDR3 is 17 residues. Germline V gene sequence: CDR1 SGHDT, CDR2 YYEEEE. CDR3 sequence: CASSSPGTGVSVDTQYF. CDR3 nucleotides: TGTGCCAGCAGCTCGCCCGGGACAGGGGTGTCGGTAGATACGCAGTATTTT.

CDR3: CASSNGPLTYGYTF. Written as DNA, the CDR3 is TGTGCCAGCAGTAACGGACCCCTTACTTATGGCTACACCTTC. The chain is built from TRBV6-5 and TRBJ1-2; D not certain. The CDR3 extends over 14 amino acids. Looked up from germline, CDR1 is MNHEY and CDR2 is SVGAGI. V lost 5 bases and J 5 bases, leaving 15 bases between the germline ends.

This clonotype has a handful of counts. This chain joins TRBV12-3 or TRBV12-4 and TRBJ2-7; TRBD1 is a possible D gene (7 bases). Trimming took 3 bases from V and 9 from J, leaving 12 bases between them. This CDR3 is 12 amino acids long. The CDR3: CASSLAQGGQYF. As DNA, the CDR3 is TGTGCCAGCAGTTTGGCGCAGGGGGGGCAGTACTTC.

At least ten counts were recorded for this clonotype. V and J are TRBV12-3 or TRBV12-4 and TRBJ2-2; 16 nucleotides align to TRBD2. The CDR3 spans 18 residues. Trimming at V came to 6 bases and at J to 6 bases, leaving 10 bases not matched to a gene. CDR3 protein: CASSLGLAGGPYPGELFF. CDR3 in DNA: TGTGCCAGCAGCCTGGGACTAGCGGGAGGGCCATATCCCGGGGAGCTGTTTTTT.

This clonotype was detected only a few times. CDR3 in amino acids: CASSRGWETQYF. The CDR3, as DNA: TGCGCCAGCAGCCGGGGTTGGGAGACCCAGTACTTC. The gene calls are TRBV4-1 and TRBJ2-5, with D unclear. V lost 4 bases and J lost 5, with 8 bases in between. The germline gives CDR1 MGHRA, CDR2 YSYEKL. The CDR3 runs 12 residues.

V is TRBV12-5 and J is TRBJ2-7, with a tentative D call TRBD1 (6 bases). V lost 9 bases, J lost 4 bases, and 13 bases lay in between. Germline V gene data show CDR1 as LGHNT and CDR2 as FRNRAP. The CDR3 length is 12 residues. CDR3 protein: CASRGWGYEQYF. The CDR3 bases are TGTGCTAGCAGGGGCTGGGGATACGAGCAGTACTTC.

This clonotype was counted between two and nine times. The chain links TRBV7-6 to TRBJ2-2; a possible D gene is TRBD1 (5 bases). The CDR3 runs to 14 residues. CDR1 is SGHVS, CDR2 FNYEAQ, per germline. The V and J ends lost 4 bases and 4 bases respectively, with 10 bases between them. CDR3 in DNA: TGTGCCAGCAGCTCATTACAGGTCACCGGGGAGCTGTTTTTT. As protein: CASSSLQVTGELFF.

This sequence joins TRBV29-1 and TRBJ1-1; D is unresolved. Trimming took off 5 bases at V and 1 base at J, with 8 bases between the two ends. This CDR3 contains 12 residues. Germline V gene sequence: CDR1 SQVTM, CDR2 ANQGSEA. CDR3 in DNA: TGCAGCGTTCTCGGTCAGAACACTGAAGCTTTCTTT. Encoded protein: CSVLGQNTEAFF.

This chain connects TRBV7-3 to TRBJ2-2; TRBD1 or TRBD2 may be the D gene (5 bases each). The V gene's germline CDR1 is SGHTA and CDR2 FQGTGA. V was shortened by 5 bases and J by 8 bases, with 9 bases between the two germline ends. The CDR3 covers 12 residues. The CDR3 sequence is CASSTGPGELFF. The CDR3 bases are TGTGCCAGCAGCACGGGGCCTGGGGAGCTGTTTTTT.

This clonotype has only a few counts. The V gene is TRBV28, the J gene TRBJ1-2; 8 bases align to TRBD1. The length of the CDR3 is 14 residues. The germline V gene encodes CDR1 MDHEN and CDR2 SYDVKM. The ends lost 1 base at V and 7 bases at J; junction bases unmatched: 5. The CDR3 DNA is TGTGCCAGCAGTTTATCTCCAGGGGGCCTTGGCTACACCTTC. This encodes CASSLSPGGLGYTF.

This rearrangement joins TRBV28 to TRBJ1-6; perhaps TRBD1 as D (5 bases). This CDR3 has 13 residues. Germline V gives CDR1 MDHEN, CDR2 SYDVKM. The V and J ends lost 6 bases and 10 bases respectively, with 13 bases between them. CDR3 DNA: TGTGCCAGCAGCCCCGACAGACGGTCACCCCTCCACTTT. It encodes CASSPDRRSPLHF.

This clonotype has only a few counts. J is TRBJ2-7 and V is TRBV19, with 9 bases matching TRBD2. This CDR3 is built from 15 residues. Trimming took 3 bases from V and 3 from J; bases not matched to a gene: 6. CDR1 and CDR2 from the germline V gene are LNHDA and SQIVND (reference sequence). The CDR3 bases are TGTGCCAGTAGTATCTCTAGCGGGATATTCTACGAGCAGTACTTC. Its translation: CASSISSGIFYEQYF. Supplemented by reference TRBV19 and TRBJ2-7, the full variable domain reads DGGITQSPKYLFRKEGQNVTLSCEQNLNHDAMYWYRQDPGQGLRLIYYSQIVNDFQKGDIAEGYSVSREKKESFPLTVTSAQKNPTAFYLCASSISSGIFYEQYFGPGTRLTVT.

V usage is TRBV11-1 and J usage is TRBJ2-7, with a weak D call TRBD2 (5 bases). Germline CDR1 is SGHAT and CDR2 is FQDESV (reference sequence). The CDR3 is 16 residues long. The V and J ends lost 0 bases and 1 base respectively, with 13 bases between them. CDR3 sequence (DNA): TGTGCCAGCAGCTTAGCAACGAGGAGGCCGTCCTACGAGCAGTACTTC. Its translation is CASSLATRRPSYEQYF.

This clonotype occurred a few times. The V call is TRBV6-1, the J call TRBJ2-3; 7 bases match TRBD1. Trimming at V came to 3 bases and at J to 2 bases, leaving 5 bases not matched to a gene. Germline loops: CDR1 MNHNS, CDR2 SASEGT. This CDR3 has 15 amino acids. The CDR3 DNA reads TGTGCCAGCAGTGACCGGGACAGCTTCACAGATACGCAGTATTTT. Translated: CASSDRDSFTDTQYF.

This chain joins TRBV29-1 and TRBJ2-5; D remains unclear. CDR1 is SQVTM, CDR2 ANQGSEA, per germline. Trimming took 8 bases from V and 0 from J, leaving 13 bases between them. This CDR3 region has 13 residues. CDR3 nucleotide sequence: TGCAGCTGTCCGGACCTGTACCAAGAGACCCAGTACTTC. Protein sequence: CSCPDLYQETQYF.

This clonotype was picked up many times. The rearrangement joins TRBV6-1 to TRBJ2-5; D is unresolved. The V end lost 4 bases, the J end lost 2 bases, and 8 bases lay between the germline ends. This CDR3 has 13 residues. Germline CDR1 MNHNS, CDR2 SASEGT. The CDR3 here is CASSAVAQETQYF. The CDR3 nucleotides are TGTGCCAGCAGTGCCGTTGCACAAGAGACCCAGTACTTC.